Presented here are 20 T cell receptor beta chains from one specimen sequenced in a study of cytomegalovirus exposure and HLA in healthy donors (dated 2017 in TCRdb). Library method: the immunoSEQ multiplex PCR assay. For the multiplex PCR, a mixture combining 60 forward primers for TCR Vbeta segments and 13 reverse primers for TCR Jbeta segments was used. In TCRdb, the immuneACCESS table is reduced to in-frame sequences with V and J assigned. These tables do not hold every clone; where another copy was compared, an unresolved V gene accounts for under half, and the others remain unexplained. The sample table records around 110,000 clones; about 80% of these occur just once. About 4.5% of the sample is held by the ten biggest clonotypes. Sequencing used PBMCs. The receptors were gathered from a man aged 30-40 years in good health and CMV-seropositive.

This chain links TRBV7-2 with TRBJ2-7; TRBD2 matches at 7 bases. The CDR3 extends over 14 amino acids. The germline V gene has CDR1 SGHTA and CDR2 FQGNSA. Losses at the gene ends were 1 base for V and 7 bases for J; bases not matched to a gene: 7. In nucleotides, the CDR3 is TGTGCCAGCAGCTTAGTTTTATTGGGGGGGGAGCAGTACTTC. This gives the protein CASSLVLLGGEQYF. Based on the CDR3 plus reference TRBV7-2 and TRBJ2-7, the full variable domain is GAGVSQSPSNKVTEKGKDVELRCDPISGHTALYWYRQSLGQGLEFLIYFQGNSAPDKSGLPSDRFSAERTGGSVSTLTIQRTQQEDSAVYLCASSLVLLGGEQYFGPGTRLTVT.

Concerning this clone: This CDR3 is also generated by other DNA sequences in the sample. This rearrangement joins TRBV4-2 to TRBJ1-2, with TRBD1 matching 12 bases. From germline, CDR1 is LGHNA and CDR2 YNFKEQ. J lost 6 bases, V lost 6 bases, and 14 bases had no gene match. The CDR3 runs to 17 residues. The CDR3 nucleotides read TGTGCCAGCAGTCCACCACCGGGGACAGGGGGCGCCAATGGCTACACCTTC. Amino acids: CASSPPPGTGGANGYTF.

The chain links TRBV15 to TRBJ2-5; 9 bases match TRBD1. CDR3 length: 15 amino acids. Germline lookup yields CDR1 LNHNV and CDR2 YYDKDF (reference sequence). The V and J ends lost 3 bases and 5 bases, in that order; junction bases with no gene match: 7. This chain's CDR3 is CATSSDRGVGETQYF. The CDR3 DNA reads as TGTGCCACCAGCAGCGACAGGGGGGTGGGGGAGACCCAGTACTTC.

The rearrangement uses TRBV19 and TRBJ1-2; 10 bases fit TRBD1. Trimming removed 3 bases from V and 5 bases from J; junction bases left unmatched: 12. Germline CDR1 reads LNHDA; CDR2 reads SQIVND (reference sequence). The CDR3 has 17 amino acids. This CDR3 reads CASSIETGGEIIYGYTF. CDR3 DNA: TGTGCCAGTAGTATCGAGACAGGGGGCGAAATAATATATGGCTACACCTTC.

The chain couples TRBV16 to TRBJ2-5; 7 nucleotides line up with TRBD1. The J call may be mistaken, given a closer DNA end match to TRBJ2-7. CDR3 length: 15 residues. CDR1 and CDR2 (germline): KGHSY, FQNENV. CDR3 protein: CASSPSDRGGSEQYF. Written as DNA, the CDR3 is TGTGCCAGCAGCCCATCGGATAGAGGGGGCTCCGAGCAGTACTTC.

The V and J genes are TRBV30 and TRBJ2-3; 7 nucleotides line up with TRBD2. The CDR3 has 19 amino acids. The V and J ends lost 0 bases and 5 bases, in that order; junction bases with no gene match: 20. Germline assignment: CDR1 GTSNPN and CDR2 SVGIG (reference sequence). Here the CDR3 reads CAWSVGWGASTSWGDTQYF. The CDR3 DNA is TGTGCCTGGAGTGTAGGTTGGGGCGCGTCGACTAGCTGGGGAGATACGCAGTATTTT.

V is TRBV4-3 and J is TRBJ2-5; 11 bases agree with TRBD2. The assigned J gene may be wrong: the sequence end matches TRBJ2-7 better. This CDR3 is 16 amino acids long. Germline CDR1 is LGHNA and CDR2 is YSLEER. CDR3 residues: CASSQSLAGDSYEQYF. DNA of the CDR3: TGCGCCAGCAGCCAGTCACTAGCGGGGGATTCCTACGAGCAGTACTTC.

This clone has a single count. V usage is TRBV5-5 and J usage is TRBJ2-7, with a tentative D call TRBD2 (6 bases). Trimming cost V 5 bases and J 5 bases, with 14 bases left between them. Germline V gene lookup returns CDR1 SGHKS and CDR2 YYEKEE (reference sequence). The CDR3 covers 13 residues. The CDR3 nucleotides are TGTGCCAGCAGGACGGGGGTCCGGGACGAGCAGTACTTC. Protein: CASRTGVRDEQYF.

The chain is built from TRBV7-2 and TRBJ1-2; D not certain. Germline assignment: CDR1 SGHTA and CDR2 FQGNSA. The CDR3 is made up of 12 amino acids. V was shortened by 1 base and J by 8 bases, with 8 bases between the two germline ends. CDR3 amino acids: CASSLGLRGYTF. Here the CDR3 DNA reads TGTGCCAGCAGCTTAGGACTTAGAGGCTACACCTTC.

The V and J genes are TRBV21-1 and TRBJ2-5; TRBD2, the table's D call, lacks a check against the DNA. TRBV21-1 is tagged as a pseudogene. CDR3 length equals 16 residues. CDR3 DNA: TGTGCCAGCAGCTCTCACGGGGGGTACCTCAGAGAGACCCAGTACTTC. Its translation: CASSSHGGYLRETQYF.

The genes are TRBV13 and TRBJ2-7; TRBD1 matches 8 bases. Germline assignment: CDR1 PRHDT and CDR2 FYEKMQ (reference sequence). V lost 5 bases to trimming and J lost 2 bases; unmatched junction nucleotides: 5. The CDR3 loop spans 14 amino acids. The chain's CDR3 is CASSHRGQAYEQYF. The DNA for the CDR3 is TGTGCCAGCAGCCATAGGGGACAGGCCTACGAGCAGTACTTC.

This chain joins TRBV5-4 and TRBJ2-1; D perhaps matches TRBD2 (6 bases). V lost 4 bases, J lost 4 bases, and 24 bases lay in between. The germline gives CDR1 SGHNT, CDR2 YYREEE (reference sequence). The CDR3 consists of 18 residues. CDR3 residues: CASSPGGEGAPFYNEQFF. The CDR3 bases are TGTGCCAGCAGCCCCGGGGGAGAAGGGGCTCCGTTTTACAATGAGCAGTTCTTC.

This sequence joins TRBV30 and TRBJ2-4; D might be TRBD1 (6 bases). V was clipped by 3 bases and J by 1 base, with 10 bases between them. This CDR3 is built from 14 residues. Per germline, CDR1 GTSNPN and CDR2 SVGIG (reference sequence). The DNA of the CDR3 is TGTGCCTGGAGCCACAGGGAGGCCAAAAACATTCAGTACTTC. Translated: CAWSHREAKNIQYF.

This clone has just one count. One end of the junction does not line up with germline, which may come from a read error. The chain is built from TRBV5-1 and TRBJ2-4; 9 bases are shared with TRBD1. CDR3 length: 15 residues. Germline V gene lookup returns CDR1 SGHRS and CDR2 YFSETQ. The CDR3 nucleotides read TGCGCCAGCAGCTTGGGGGGGACAGGGAAAAACAGTCAGTACTTC. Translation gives CASSLGGTGKNSQYF. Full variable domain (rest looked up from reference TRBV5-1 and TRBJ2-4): KAGVTQTPRYLIKTRGQQVTLSCSPISGHRSVSWYQQTPGQGLQFLFEYFSETQRNKGNFPGRFSGRQFSNSRSEMNVSTLELGDSALYLCASSLGGTGKNSQYFGAGTRLSVL.

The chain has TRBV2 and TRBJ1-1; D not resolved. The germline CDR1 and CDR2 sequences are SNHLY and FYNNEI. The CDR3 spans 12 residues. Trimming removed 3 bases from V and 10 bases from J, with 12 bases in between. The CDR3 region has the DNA TGTGCCAGCAGTGAGCGAGGTCGGGGAGCTTTCTTT. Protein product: CASSERGRGAFF.

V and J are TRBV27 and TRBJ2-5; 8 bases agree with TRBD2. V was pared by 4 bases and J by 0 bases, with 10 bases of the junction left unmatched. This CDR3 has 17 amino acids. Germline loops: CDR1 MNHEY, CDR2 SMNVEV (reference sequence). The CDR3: CASSYIRASGYQETQYF. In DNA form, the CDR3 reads TGTGCCAGCAGTTACATTCGGGCTAGCGGGTACCAAGAGACCCAGTACTTC.

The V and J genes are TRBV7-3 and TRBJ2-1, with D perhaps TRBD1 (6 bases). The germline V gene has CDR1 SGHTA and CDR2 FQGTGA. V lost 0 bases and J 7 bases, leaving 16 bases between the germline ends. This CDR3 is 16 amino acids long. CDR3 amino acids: CASSLTAFTGTNEQFF. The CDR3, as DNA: TGTGCCAGCAGCTTAACGGCGTTTACAGGGACGAATGAGCAGTTCTTC.

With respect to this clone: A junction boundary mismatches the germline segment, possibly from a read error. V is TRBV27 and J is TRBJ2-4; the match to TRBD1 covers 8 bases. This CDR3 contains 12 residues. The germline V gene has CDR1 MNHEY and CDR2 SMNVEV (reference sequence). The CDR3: CATGQGGNIQYF. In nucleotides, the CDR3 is TGCGCCACCGGACAGGGCGGAAACATTCAGTACTTC.

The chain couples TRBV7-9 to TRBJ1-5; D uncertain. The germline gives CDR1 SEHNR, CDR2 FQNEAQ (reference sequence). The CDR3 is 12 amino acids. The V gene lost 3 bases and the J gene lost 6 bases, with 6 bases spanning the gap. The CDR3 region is CASSFTGQPQHF. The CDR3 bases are TGTGCCAGCAGCTTTACGGGTCAGCCCCAGCATTTT.

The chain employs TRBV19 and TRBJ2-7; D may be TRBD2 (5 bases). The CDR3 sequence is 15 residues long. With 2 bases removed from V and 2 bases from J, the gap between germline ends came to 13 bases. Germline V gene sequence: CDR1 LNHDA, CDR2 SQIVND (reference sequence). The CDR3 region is CASSIFAGNTYEQYF. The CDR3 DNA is TGTGCCAGTAGTATATTTGCGGGCAACACCTACGAGCAGTACTTC.